The 32 T cell receptor beta chains presented below share a single source sample, sequenced in a study of blood T cell repertoires in COVID-19. Only in-frame clones appear in the TCRdb table, and some are missing; sequencing was by immunoSEQ multiplex PCR. This sample has nearly 350,000 clones, with 65% to 85% found just once. Sequencing used peripheral blood. Source of these receptors: a young man with active or convalescent COVID-19.

This clone was recorded only once. V and J are TRBV4-3 and TRBJ1-3, with D perhaps matching TRBD1 (5 bases). CDR3 length equals 17 residues. Germline V gives CDR1 LGHNA, CDR2 YSLEER. The V and J ends lost 0 bases and 0 bases respectively, with 12 bases between them. The CDR3 nucleotides are TGCGCCAGCAGCCAAGACGACAGAACTTTCTCTGGAAACACCATATATTTT. Amino acid sequence: CASSQDDRTFSGNTIYF.

This CDR3 is CASSSTTGGPNQPQHF. The CDR3 nucleotides read TGTGCCAGCAGCTCCACAACAGGGGGCCCCAATCAGCCCCAGCATTTT. The rearrangement uses TRBV7-2 and TRBJ1-5, with 9 bases that match TRBD1. The germline gives CDR1 SGHTA, CDR2 FQGNSA. The length of the CDR3 is 16 residues. Losses at the gene ends were 4 bases for V and 3 bases for J; bases not matched to a gene: 7.

The CDR3 spells CSASGQGRRFF. For the CDR3, the DNA is TGCAGTGCTAGTGGACAGGGTCGGCGGTTCTTC. The rearrangement uses TRBV20-1 and TRBJ2-1; 8 bases align to TRBD1. With 3 bases clipped from V and 15 bases from J, the junction kept 7 bases outside the gene matches. This CDR3 has 11 amino acids. Germline V CDR1 and CDR2: DFQATT, SNEGSKA (reference sequence).

This chain uses TRBV4-1 with TRBJ2-7, with D unresolved. The CDR3 sequence is 13 residues long. Trimming removed 4 bases at V and 3 bases at J, with 10 bases between. CDR1 and CDR2 from the germline V gene are MGHRA and YSYEKL. Written as DNA, the CDR3 is TGCGCCAGCAGCCCCCAGCAGCGCTACGAGCAGTACTTC. It specifies CASSPQQRYEQYF.

The rearrangement links TRBV7-2 to TRBJ2-7, with 7 nucleotides matching TRBD2. This CDR3 contains 15 residues. Germline trimming cut 1 base from V and 6 bases from J; bases unmatched to any gene: 9. Germline V gene data show CDR1 as SGHTA and CDR2 as FQGNSA. CDR3 DNA sequence: TGTGCCAGCAGCTTAGTTCCGGGAGGCGGCATCGAGCAGTACTTC. Translation: CASSLVPGGGIEQYF.

The genes are TRBV24-1 and TRBJ2-1, with D possibly being TRBD2 (6 bases). The germline V gene has CDR1 KGHDR and CDR2 SFDVKD. Trimming pared 4 bases from V and 4 bases from J, leaving 22 bases between. The CDR3 spans 18 residues. The CDR3 loop reads CATSDVLGGFDRYNEQFF. The CDR3 DNA sequence: TGTGCCACCAGTGACGTCTTGGGGGGTTTCGACCGGTACAATGAGCAGTTCTTC.

The rearrangement links TRBV4-3 to TRBJ2-7, with 7 bases aligning to TRBD2. The germline gives CDR1 LGHNA, CDR2 YSLEER. After removal of 3 bases from V and 0 bases from J, the junction contained 8 bases not matched to a gene. This CDR3 has 16 amino acids. The CDR3 nucleotides read TGCGCCAGCAGCCAGGCCTGGCGGGAGATCTCCTACGAGCAGTACTTC. Translation: CASSQAWREISYEQYF.

The chain is built from TRBV4-2 and TRBJ2-1; 12 positions match TRBD2. Trimming removed 3 bases from V and 10 bases from J; junction bases left unmatched: 7. Germline V CDR1 and CDR2: LGHNA, YNFKEQ. The CDR3 has 15 amino acids. The CDR3 region is CASSQLAGGAGEQFF. CDR3 nucleotide sequence: TGTGCCAGCAGCCAGCTAGCGGGAGGGGCGGGGGAGCAGTTCTTC.

The J gene is TRBJ2-5, the V gene TRBV2, with D possibly TRBD2 on 6 matching bases. The CDR3 has 13 residues. Germline assignment: CDR1 SNHLY and CDR2 FYNNEI. The V end was cut by 4 bases, the J end by 1 base, with 7 bases between. This chain's CDR3 is CASSGTTQETQYF. For the CDR3, the DNA is TGTGCCAGCAGTGGGACTACCCAAGAGACCCAGTACTTC.

Only a few counts were recorded for this clone. The chain links TRBV24-1 to TRBJ2-3; TRBD2 agrees at 10 bases. The CDR3 is made up of 17 amino acids. Germline V CDR1 and CDR2: KGHDR, SFDVKD. V was clipped by 4 bases and J by 2 bases; unmatched bases: 8. The CDR3 loop reads CATSDPLGTSDTDTQYF. As DNA, the CDR3 is TGTGCCACCAGTGACCCTCTCGGGACTAGCGACACAGATACGCAGTATTTT.

The rearrangement uses TRBV28 and TRBJ1-4; weak D call: TRBD1 (5 bases). Trimming pared 5 bases from V and 3 bases from J, leaving 10 bases between. The CDR3 spans 14 residues. The germline gives CDR1 MDHEN, CDR2 SYDVKM. The CDR3 DNA follows: TGTGCCAGCAGTCCGGGGGGGGCTAATGAAAAACTGTTTTTT. Translation: CASSPGGANEKLFF.

The gene calls are TRBV9 and TRBJ1-3, with D perhaps matching TRBD1 (6 bases). V lost 3 bases to trimming and J lost 5 bases, with 12 bases between them. Germline-derived CDR1 and CDR2 are SGDLS and YYNGEE. CDR3 length equals 14 residues. The CDR3 reads CASSARDMRNTIYF. In nucleotides, the CDR3 is TGTGCCAGCAGCGCCCGGGACATGAGAAACACCATATATTTT.

V usage is TRBV4-3 and J usage is TRBJ2-1; a possible D gene is TRBD2 (6 bases). From germline, CDR1 is LGHNA and CDR2 YSLEER. This CDR3 is 16 amino acids long. Trimming shortened V by 0 bases and J by 1 base, and 10 bases separated the two germline ends. The CDR3 bases are TGCGCCAGCAGCCAAGATATTCGGGAGTCCTACAATGAGCAGTTCTTC. Translation gives CASSQDIRESYNEQFF.

This clone was seen a single time. V gene TRBV5-1 combines with J gene TRBJ1-1; no clear D gene. V gave up 0 bases and J gave up 2 bases, with 14 bases separating them. Germline V gives CDR1 SGHRS, CDR2 YFSETQ. This CDR3 spans 16 amino acids. The CDR3 loop is CASSLGGVSANTEAFF. CDR3 nucleotide sequence: TGCGCCAGCAGCTTGGGCGGGGTGTCTGCCAACACTGAAGCTTTCTTT.

This chain uses TRBV27 with TRBJ2-1; weak D call: TRBD1 (6 bases). V lost 7 bases and J lost 3, with 16 bases in between. Germline CDR1 is MNHEY and CDR2 is SMNVEV (reference sequence). The CDR3 loop spans 15 amino acids. Here the CDR3 DNA reads TGTGCCAGCACTCCGCTCAGGGGTCGCTACAATGAGCAGTTCTTC. It translates to CASTPLRGRYNEQFF.

The chain carries TRBV27 and TRBJ1-1, with D maybe TRBD1 (5 bases). The CDR3 extends over 14 amino acids. CDR1 and CDR2 (germline): MNHEY, SMNVEV (reference sequence). Trimming shortened V by 3 bases and J by 9 bases, and 17 bases separated the two germline ends. CDR3 in DNA: TGTGCCAGCAGTTTCCTTTCCTGGGGGGAGAAAGCTTTCTTT. Protein sequence: CASSFLSWGEKAFF.

The genes are TRBV19 and TRBJ1-2; 7 bases fit TRBD1. The CDR3 spans 15 residues. From germline, CDR1 is LNHDA and CDR2 SQIVND (reference sequence). The J segment lost 3 bases and the V segment lost 3 bases, leaving 7 bases of the junction unmatched. For the CDR3, the DNA is TGTGCCAGTAGTATTGAGGGGGCGCGAGACTATGGCTACACCTTC. Its protein is CASSIEGARDYGYTF.

The table lists this clone with a count of one. The chain has TRBV7-6 and TRBJ2-7; 7 positions match TRBD1. Germline CDR1 reads SGHVS; CDR2 reads FNYEAQ. The CDR3 is made up of 15 amino acids. Trimming removed 5 bases from V and 6 bases from J; junction bases left unmatched: 13. The CDR3 spells CASSPQQGTVGEQYF. The CDR3 coding sequence is TGTGCCAGCAGCCCACAACAGGGGACCGTAGGCGAGCAGTACTTC.

This rearrangement joins TRBV4-2 to TRBJ2-3; 8 positions agree with TRBD2. CDR3 size: 16 residues. Germline trimming cut 3 bases from V and 2 bases from J; bases unmatched to any gene: 7. Germline-derived CDR1 and CDR2 are LGHNA and YNFKEQ. The CDR3, as DNA: TGTGCCAGCAGCCACCTTCGAGCGGGGGTCACAGATACGCAGTATTTT. Translating it yields CASSHLRAGVTDTQYF.

As to this clone: The junction departs from germline at one end; a sequencing error may be responsible. Other DNA sequences from this sample encode an identical CDR3 as well. The chain carries TRBV3-1 (or the pseudogene TRBV3-2) and TRBJ2-2; 8 positions match TRBD1. CDR1 is LGHDT, CDR2 YNNKEL, per germline (reference sequence). The CDR3 is 16 amino acids. The CDR3 is CASSRQGASKAGELFF. As DNA, the CDR3 is TGTGCCAGCAGCCGGCAGGGGGCTAGTAAGGCCGGGGAGTTGTTTTTT.

This clone was seen only a few times. This chain connects TRBV4-2 to TRBJ2-7, with TRBD2 as a possible D gene (6 bases). The CDR3 contains 14 residues. V lost 4 bases and J 0 bases, leaving 10 bases between the germline ends. CDR1 LGHNA and CDR2 YNFKEQ come from the germline V gene. CDR3 sequence reads: CASSPRRDSYEQYF. The CDR3 nucleotides read TGTGCCAGCAGCCCGCGGAGGGACTCCTACGAGCAGTACTTC.

The CDR3 sequence: CASSGNWGGRGNTIYF. DNA for the CDR3: TGTGCCAGCAGCGGGAATTGGGGGGGCCGGGGAAACACCATATATTTT. The chain is built from TRBV7-2 and TRBJ1-3; tentative D call: TRBD1 (6 bases). V lost 5 bases and J 4 bases, leaving 18 bases between the germline ends. The CDR3 contains 16 residues. Germline V gives CDR1 SGHTA, CDR2 FQGNSA.

This chain links TRBV2 with TRBJ2-3; tentative D call: TRBD2 (6 bases). CDR3 length equals 14 residues. Germline CDR1 is SNHLY and CDR2 is FYNNEI. V was pared by 5 bases and J by 2 bases, with 11 bases between. The CDR3 is CASSPIADTDTQYF. The CDR3 DNA is TGTGCCAGCAGTCCTATAGCGGACACAGATACGCAGTATTTT.

The rearrangement uses TRBV4-1 and TRBJ1-1; TRBD1 is a possible D gene (6 bases). This CDR3 region has 13 residues. Germline V gives CDR1 MGHRA, CDR2 YSYEKL. V lost 4 bases and J lost 7, with 13 bases in between. The CDR3 loop reads CASSPLTDSEAFF. CDR3 nucleotides: TGCGCCAGCAGCCCCCTTACGGACAGTGAAGCTTTCTTT.

The V and J genes are TRBV30 and TRBJ1-2; a weak D match, TRBD1 (6 bases). This CDR3 has 15 amino acids. Germline CDR1 is GTSNPN and CDR2 is SVGIG (reference sequence). Trimming stripped 1 base from V and 1 base from J, with 13 bases between. The CDR3 is CAWSGEGQINYGYTF. CDR3 DNA sequence: TGTGCCTGGAGTGGGGAGGGACAAATTAACTATGGCTACACCTTC.

The chain couples TRBV10-2 to TRBJ1-2; D is unresolved. V lost 0 bases and J 8 bases, leaving 7 bases between the germline ends. This CDR3 has 12 amino acids. Germline V gene data show CDR1 as WSHSY and CDR2 as SAAADI. CDR3 region: CASSESSQGYTF. CDR3 DNA sequence: TGCGCCAGCAGTGAGTCGTCTCAGGGCTACACCTTC.

CDR3 DNA: TGCAGCGTGGTCCTAGGACGGACTATCGCTGAAGCTTTCTTT. Residues: CSVVLGRTIAEAFF. The V and J genes are TRBV29-1 and TRBJ1-1; D uncertain. Trimming cost V 6 bases and J 6 bases, with 20 bases left between them. The CDR3 runs 14 residues. Germline lookup yields CDR1 SQVTM and CDR2 ANQGSEA.

The J gene is TRBJ2-3, the V gene TRBV6-5; 10 nucleotides agree with TRBD2. V shed 8 bases and J 6 bases; nucleotides not matched to a gene: 11. Looked up from germline, CDR1 is MNHEY and CDR2 is SVGAGI. The CDR3 is made up of 15 amino acids. CDR3 in amino acids: CASEGTAGGRDTQYF. The CDR3 DNA reads as TGTGCCAGCGAGGGGACAGCGGGAGGGCGCGATACGCAGTATTTT.

V and J are TRBV4-3 and TRBJ2-7; 11 bases align to TRBD2. CDR3 length: 13 amino acids. Germline CDR1 LGHNA, CDR2 YSLEER. Losses at the gene ends were 8 bases for V and 6 bases for J; bases not matched to a gene: 6. The CDR3: CASQLAGESEQYF. CDR3 bases: TGCGCCAGCCAACTAGCGGGAGAAAGCGAGCAGTACTTC.

This rearrangement joins TRBV6-6 to TRBJ2-3; D is ambiguous. There are 13 residues in the CDR3. The V gene's germline CDR1 is MNHNY and CDR2 SVGAGI (reference sequence). Trimming cost V 0 bases and J 4 bases, with 5 bases left between them. The CDR3 bases are TGTGCCAGCAGTTACTCGTCTTCAGATACGCAGTATTTT. Residues: CASSYSSSDTQYF.

The V call is TRBV19, the J call TRBJ1-2; tentative D call: TRBD1 (5 bases). This CDR3 contains 13 residues. Trimming removed 3 bases at V and 8 bases at J, with 13 bases between. Germline V gene sequence: CDR1 LNHDA, CDR2 SQIVND (reference sequence). CDR3 protein: CASSIQGEGGYTF. The DNA of the CDR3 is TGTGCCAGTAGTATTCAAGGGGAGGGCGGCTACACCTTC.

The V and J genes are TRBV11-2 and TRBJ2-3; TRBD2 matches 8 bases. In germline, CDR1 is SGHAT, CDR2 FQNNGV. The ends lost 2 bases at V and 4 bases at J; junction bases unmatched: 8. The CDR3 extends over 16 amino acids. CDR3: CASSLRGGTPPDTQYF. The CDR3 region has the DNA TGTGCCAGCAGCTTACGGGGGGGGACACCGCCAGATACGCAGTATTTT.